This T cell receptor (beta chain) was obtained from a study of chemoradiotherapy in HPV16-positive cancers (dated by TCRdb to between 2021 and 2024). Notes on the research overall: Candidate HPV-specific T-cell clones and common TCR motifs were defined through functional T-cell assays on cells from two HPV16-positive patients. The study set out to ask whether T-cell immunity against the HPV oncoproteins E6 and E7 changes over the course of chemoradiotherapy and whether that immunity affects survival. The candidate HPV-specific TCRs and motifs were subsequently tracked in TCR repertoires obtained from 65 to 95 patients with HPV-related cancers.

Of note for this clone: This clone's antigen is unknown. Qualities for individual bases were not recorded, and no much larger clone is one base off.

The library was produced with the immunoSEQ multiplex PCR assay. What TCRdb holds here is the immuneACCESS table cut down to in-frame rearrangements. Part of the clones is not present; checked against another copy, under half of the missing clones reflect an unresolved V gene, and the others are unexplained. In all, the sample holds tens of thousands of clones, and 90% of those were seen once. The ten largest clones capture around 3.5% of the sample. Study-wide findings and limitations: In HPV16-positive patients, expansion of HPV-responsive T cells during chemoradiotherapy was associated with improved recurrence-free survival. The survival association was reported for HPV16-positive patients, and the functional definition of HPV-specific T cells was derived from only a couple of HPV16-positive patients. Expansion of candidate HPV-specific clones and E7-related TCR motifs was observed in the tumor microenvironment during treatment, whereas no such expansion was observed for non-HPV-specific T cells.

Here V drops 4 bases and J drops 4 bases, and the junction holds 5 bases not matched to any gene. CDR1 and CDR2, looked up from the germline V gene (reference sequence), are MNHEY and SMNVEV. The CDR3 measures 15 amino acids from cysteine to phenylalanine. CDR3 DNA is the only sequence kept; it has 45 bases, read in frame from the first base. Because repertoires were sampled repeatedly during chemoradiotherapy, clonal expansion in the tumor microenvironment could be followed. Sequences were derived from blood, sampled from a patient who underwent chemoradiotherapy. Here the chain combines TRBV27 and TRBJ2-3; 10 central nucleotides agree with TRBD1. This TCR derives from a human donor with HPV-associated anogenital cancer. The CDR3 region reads CASSSLGTGADTQYF. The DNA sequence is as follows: TGTGCCAGCAGTTCCTTGGGGACAGGGGCAGATACGCAGTATTTT.